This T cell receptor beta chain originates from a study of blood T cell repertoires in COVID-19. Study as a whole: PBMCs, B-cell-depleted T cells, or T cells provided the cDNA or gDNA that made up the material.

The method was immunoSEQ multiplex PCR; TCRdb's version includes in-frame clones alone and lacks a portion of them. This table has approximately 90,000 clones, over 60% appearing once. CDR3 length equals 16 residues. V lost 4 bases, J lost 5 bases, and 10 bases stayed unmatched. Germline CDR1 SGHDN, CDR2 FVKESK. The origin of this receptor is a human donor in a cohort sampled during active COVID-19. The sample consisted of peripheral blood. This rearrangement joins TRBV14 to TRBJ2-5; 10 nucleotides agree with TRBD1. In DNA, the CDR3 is TGTGCCAGCAGCCCCGGACAGGGGGGGGCCCAGGAGACCCAGTACTTC. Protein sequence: CASSPGQGGAQETQYF. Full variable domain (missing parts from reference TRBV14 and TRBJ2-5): EAGVTQFPSHSVIEKGQTVTLRCDPISGHDNLYWYRRVMGKEIKFLLHFVKESKQDESGMPNNRFLAERTGGTYSTLKVQPAELEDSGVYFCASSPGQGGAQETQYFGPGTRLLVL.